The 27 T cell receptor beta chains presented below share a single source sample, sequenced in a study of human versus mouse CDR3 diversity and MHC coevolution. Assay: immunoSEQ multiplex PCR; the TCRdb copy retains only in-frame clones and omits some. The sample has around 74,000 clones, less than 95% seen once; the top ten hold about 0.14%. Sequenced: naive CD4+ T cells from blood. Regarding subset: CD45RO-negative CD62L-positive naive CD4 T cells. These receptors were taken from a person aged 25 to 69 in good health.

The chain carries TRBV6-5 and TRBJ1-1, with D possibly being TRBD1 (5 bases). The CDR3 loop spans 13 amino acids. Germline-derived CDR1 and CDR2 are MNHEY and SVGAGI. V lost 4 bases to trimming and J lost 1 base, with 7 bases between them. The CDR3 reads CASSSGQNTEAFF. The DNA for the CDR3 is TGTGCCAGCAGTTCTGGACAGAACACTGAAGCTTTCTTT.

The chain uses TRBV7-9 and TRBJ2-1; TRBD2 aligns across 14 bases. Germline CDR1 and CDR2: SEHNR and FQNEAQ (reference sequence). The CDR3 contains 17 residues. After removal of 0 bases from V and 6 bases from J, the junction contained 4 bases not matched to a gene. CDR3 in DNA: TGTGCCAGCAGCTTAGCACGACTAGCGGGAGGGATCAATGAGCAGTTCTTC. This gives the protein CASSLARLAGGINEQFF.

This clone was seen once. The chain links TRBV5-1 to TRBJ2-1; 9 nucleotides align to TRBD1. This CDR3 has 14 residues. The junction had 11 bases not matched to a gene; V was cut back by 6 bases and J by 10 bases. Germline V gene lookup returns CDR1 SGHRS and CDR2 YFSETQ. The CDR3 nucleotides are TGCGCCAGCACCGGGACAGGGTTCTTTGGAGAGCAGTTCTTC. This encodes CASTGTGFFGEQFF.

The chain is built from TRBV28 and TRBJ1-2; TRBD1 agrees at 8 bases. The germline V gene encodes CDR1 MDHEN and CDR2 SYDVKM. V was clipped by 4 bases and J by 0 bases; unmatched bases: 16. The CDR3 sequence is 19 residues long. In DNA form, the CDR3 reads TGTGCCAGCAGTTCCGCAATTACAGGGGGAGGGGCCCCTAACTATGGCTACACCTTC. Its protein is CASSSAITGGGAPNYGYTF.

J is TRBJ2-5 and V is TRBV5-4; 7 bases align to TRBD1. CDR1 SGHNT and CDR2 YYREEE come from the germline V gene (reference sequence). V lost 3 bases, J lost 2 bases, and 13 bases stayed unmatched. The CDR3 has 17 residues. DNA of the CDR3: TGTGCCAGCAGCTCCCAGGAAACAGGGGTTGGGCAAGAGACCCAGTACTTC. It encodes CASSSQETGVGQETQYF.

In its sample, this clone was seen a few times. This CDR3 reads CASSPPQGYNEKLFF. CDR3 nucleotides: TGTGCCAGCTCACCTCCACAGGGCTATAATGAAAAACTGTTTTTT. This chain links TRBV18 with TRBJ1-4, with D possibly matching TRBD1 (6 bases). Trimming took off 3 bases at V and 4 bases at J, with 12 bases between the two ends. The CDR3 consists of 15 residues. CDR1 is KGHSH, CDR2 LQKENI, per germline.

This chain connects TRBV5-1 to TRBJ2-1; D possibly corresponds to TRBD2 (6 bases). The CDR3 has 13 residues. Per germline, CDR1 SGHRS and CDR2 YFSETQ. Trimming took off 4 bases at V and 9 bases at J, with 14 bases between the two ends. Here the CDR3 DNA reads TGCGCCAGCAGCGCCCGGGACTCGGGTGAGCAGTTCTTC. Residues: CASSARDSGEQFF.

CDR3: CASSLIQLNTEAFF. The CDR3 DNA reads TGTGCCAGCAGTTTGATACAGTTGAACACTGAAGCTTTCTTT. The chain uses TRBV28 and TRBJ1-1; D call uncertain. From germline, CDR1 is MDHEN and CDR2 SYDVKM. V was shortened by 3 bases and J by 0 bases, with 8 bases between the two germline ends. The CDR3 runs to 14 residues.

On this clone itself: The same CDR3 is also encoded by other DNA sequences in this sample. The chain is built from TRBV15 and TRBJ1-2; perhaps TRBD1 as D (5 bases). CDR1 is LNHNV, CDR2 YYDKDF, per germline (reference sequence). The germline V and J ends were trimmed by 2 bases and 4 bases, with 11 bases remaining between them. This CDR3 is built from 14 residues. This CDR3 is CATSRPGSRYGYTF. CDR3 bases: TGTGCCACCAGCAGACCAGGGTCTCGCTATGGCTACACCTTC.

The chain has TRBV6-1 and TRBJ1-4; 7 bases map to TRBD1. The CDR3 runs 16 residues. Germline CDR1 reads MNHNS; CDR2 reads SASEGT. Trimming at V came to 4 bases and at J to 0 bases, leaving 5 bases not matched to a gene. In DNA, the CDR3 is TGTGCCAGCAGTGGCTACAGGGGATCAACTAATGAAAAACTGTTTTTT. This translates into CASSGYRGSTNEKLFF.

V and J are TRBV2 and TRBJ2-5, with D possibly being TRBD2 (6 bases). Trimming cost V 7 bases and J 3 bases, with 6 bases left between them. The germline V gene encodes CDR1 SNHLY and CDR2 FYNNEI. The CDR3 runs 11 residues. For the CDR3, the DNA is TGTGCCAGCACGGGGGAAGAGACCCAGTACTTC. This encodes CASTGEETQYF.

This chain joins TRBV7-9 and TRBJ2-3, with 16 bases matching TRBD2. The junction had 7 bases not matched to a gene; V was cut back by 4 bases and J by 6 bases. The CDR3 spans 17 residues. Germline CDR1 is SEHNR and CDR2 is FQNEAQ (reference sequence). The CDR3 sequence: CASSSWGLAGGLDTQYF. CDR3 nucleotide sequence: TGTGCCAGCAGCTCCTGGGGACTAGCGGGAGGGCTGGATACGCAGTATTTT.

This chain joins TRBV5-1 and TRBJ2-5; TRBD2 is a possible D gene (5 bases). Germline CDR1 reads SGHRS; CDR2 reads YFSETQ. The CDR3 length is 14 residues. Trimming cost V 0 bases and J 3 bases, with 9 bases left between them. The CDR3: CASSLETGKETQYF. CDR3 sequence (DNA): TGCGCCAGCAGCTTGGAAACCGGGAAAGAGACCCAGTACTTC.

The CDR3 loop reads CAWSTTSGLVYNEQFF. The CDR3 DNA reads TGTGCCTGGAGCACGACCTCGGGACTAGTGTACAATGAGCAGTTCTTC. The rearrangement uses TRBV30 and TRBJ2-1; 8 bases fit TRBD2. V gave up 3 bases and J gave up 4 bases; unmatched junction bases: 11. Germline V CDR1 and CDR2: GTSNPN, SVGIG (reference sequence). This CDR3 contains 16 residues.

This clone came up once. The rearrangement uses TRBV19 and TRBJ1-6; 9 positions agree with TRBD1. The CDR3 is 14 residues long. The V gene's germline CDR1 is LNHDA and CDR2 SQIVND (reference sequence). The trim removed 8 bases at V and 2 bases at J, leaving 1 base unmatched. CDR3 in DNA: TGTGCCAGTGGGGACAGGGCCTATAATTCACCCCTCCACTTT. Its translation: CASGDRAYNSPLHF. Full variable domain (missing parts from reference TRBV19 and TRBJ1-6): DGGITQSPKYLFRKEGQNVTLSCEQNLNHDAMYWYRQDPGQGLRLIYYSQIVNDFQKGDIAEGYSVSREKKESFPLTVTSAQKNPTAFYLCASGDRAYNSPLHFGNGTRLTVT.

To note about this clone: Other DNA sequences in the sample encode the same CDR3. J is TRBJ1-1 and V is TRBV7-9; D gene ambiguous. CDR1 and CDR2 (germline): SEHNR, FQNEAQ (reference sequence). This CDR3 is 14 amino acids long. V lost 1 base and J 1 base, leaving 7 bases between the germline ends. In DNA form, the CDR3 reads TGTGCCAGCAGCTTAGAACGCAGGAACACTGAAGCTTTCTTT. It codes for CASSLERRNTEAFF.

V and J are TRBV5-6 and TRBJ1-1, with TRBD1 as a possible D gene (5 bases). Deletions cut 4 bases from V and 5 bases from J, with 18 bases between. Germline values: CDR1 SGHDT, CDR2 YYEEEE. The CDR3 consists of 15 residues. CDR3: CASSPPGVGGTEAFF. The CDR3 nucleotides are TGTGCCAGCAGCCCCCCGGGGGTAGGCGGGACTGAAGCTTTCTTT.

V usage is TRBV7-9 and J usage is TRBJ1-6; D is ambiguous. Germline V gene sequence: CDR1 SEHNR, CDR2 FQNEAQ (reference sequence). Trimming shortened V by 5 bases and J by 2 bases, and 10 bases separated the two germline ends. The CDR3 length is 15 residues. The CDR3 coding sequence is TGTGCCAGCAGCCAGACCGGGACCTATAATTCACCCCTCCACTTT. Its translation is CASSQTGTYNSPLHF.

CDR3 sequence reads: CASSIGTNTDTQYF. In nucleotides, the CDR3 is TGCGCCAGCAGCATCGGGACTAACACAGATACGCAGTATTTT. The chain links TRBV5-1 to TRBJ2-3; 7 bases line up with TRBD2. Germline values: CDR1 SGHRS, CDR2 YFSETQ. J was trimmed by 2 bases and V by 4 bases; bases with no gene match: 4. CDR3 size: 14 residues.

J is TRBJ1-5 and V is TRBV4-1; 7 bases align to TRBD1. Germline CDR1 and CDR2: MGHRA and YSYEKL. V gave up 4 bases and J gave up 0 bases; unmatched junction bases: 15. This CDR3 is 19 amino acids long. As DNA, the CDR3 is TGCGCCAGCAGCCCTTTGTTCCCGACAGGGCTGGATAGCAATCAGCCCCAGCATTTT. It specifies CASSPLFPTGLDSNQPQHF.

The rearrangement joins TRBV6-5 to TRBJ2-5; 8 bases are shared with TRBD1. V shed 5 bases and J 13 bases; nucleotides not matched to a gene: 6. Germline V gene lookup returns CDR1 MNHEY and CDR2 SVGAGI. This CDR3 spans 11 amino acids. The CDR3 loop is CASSSRDRLYF. The CDR3 DNA reads TGTGCCAGCAGTAGCCGGGACAGGTTGTACTTC.

This clone was observed a single time. The rearrangement links TRBV19 to TRBJ2-2; weak D call: TRBD2 (5 bases). V was pared by 3 bases and J by 5 bases, with 10 bases between. The CDR3 contains 14 residues. Germline loops: CDR1 LNHDA, CDR2 SQIVND (reference sequence). The CDR3 DNA sequence: TGTGCCAGTAGTATTTTATCGGGGACCGGGGAGCTGTTTTTT. This sequence encodes CASSILSGTGELFF. Drawing the rest from reference TRBV19 and TRBJ2-2, the complete variable domain is DGGITQSPKYLFRKEGQNVTLSCEQNLNHDAMYWYRQDPGQGLRLIYYSQIVNDFQKGDIAEGYSVSREKKESFPLTVTSAQKNPTAFYLCASSILSGTGELFFGEGSRLTVL.

This chain links TRBV19 with TRBJ1-1, with TRBD1 matching over 7 bases. CDR3 length: 13 residues. Looked up from germline, CDR1 is LNHDA and CDR2 is SQIVND (reference sequence). With 3 bases clipped from V and 5 bases from J, the junction kept 3 bases outside the gene matches. The CDR3 spells CASSIWGQTEAFF. CDR3 in DNA: TGTGCCAGTAGTATTTGGGGACAGACTGAAGCTTTCTTT. Complete variable domain (other parts from reference TRBV19 and TRBJ1-1): DGGITQSPKYLFRKEGQNVTLSCEQNLNHDAMYWYRQDPGQGLRLIYYSQIVNDFQKGDIAEGYSVSREKKESFPLTVTSAQKNPTAFYLCASSIWGQTEAFFGQGTRLTVV.

This chain uses TRBV7-9 with TRBJ2-1; perhaps TRBD2 as D (5 bases). This CDR3 has 16 amino acids. CDR1 is SEHNR and CDR2 is FQNEAQ in the germline V gene (reference sequence). V dropped 1 base and J dropped 3 bases, with 13 bases sitting between them. The CDR3 is CASSLVGYGSYNEQFF. CDR3 coding DNA: TGTGCCAGCAGCTTAGTGGGTTATGGGAGCTACAATGAGCAGTTCTTC.

The gene calls are TRBV2 and TRBJ2-4; 12 bases fit TRBD2. The junction had 3 bases not matched to a gene; V was cut back by 4 bases and J by 8 bases. The CDR3 is 14 residues long. Germline V gene lookup returns CDR1 SNHLY and CDR2 FYNNEI. For the CDR3, the DNA is TGTGCCAGCAGTGGGACTAGCGGGAAGGACATTCAGTACTTC. Amino acid sequence: CASSGTSGKDIQYF.

The chain joins TRBV25-1 to TRBJ1-2; a possible D gene is TRBD1 (5 bases). V was cut by 1 base and J by 0 bases, with 9 bases left in between. Germline lookup yields CDR1 MGHDK and CDR2 SYGVNS. CDR3 length: 15 residues. CDR3 DNA: TGTGCCAGCAGTGAATCGGGGGTAACTAACTATGGCTACACCTTC. Translation: CASSESGVTNYGYTF.

The chain carries TRBV7-9 and TRBJ1-5; D possibly corresponds to TRBD1 (5 bases). Germline V lookup: CDR1 SEHNR, CDR2 FQNEAQ (reference sequence). This CDR3 has 14 residues. Trimming took 3 bases from V and 7 from J, leaving 13 bases between them. CDR3 residues: CASSFGGAEQPQHF. CDR3 DNA: TGTGCCAGCAGCTTCGGTGGGGCAGAGCAGCCCCAGCATTTT. Based on the CDR3 plus reference TRBV7-9 and TRBJ1-5, the full variable domain is DTGVSQNPRHKITKRGQNVTFRCDPISEHNRLYWYRQTLGQGPEFLTYFQNEAQLEKSRLLSDRFSAERPKGSFSTLEIQRTEQGDSAMYLCASSFGGAEQPQHFGDGTRLSIL.